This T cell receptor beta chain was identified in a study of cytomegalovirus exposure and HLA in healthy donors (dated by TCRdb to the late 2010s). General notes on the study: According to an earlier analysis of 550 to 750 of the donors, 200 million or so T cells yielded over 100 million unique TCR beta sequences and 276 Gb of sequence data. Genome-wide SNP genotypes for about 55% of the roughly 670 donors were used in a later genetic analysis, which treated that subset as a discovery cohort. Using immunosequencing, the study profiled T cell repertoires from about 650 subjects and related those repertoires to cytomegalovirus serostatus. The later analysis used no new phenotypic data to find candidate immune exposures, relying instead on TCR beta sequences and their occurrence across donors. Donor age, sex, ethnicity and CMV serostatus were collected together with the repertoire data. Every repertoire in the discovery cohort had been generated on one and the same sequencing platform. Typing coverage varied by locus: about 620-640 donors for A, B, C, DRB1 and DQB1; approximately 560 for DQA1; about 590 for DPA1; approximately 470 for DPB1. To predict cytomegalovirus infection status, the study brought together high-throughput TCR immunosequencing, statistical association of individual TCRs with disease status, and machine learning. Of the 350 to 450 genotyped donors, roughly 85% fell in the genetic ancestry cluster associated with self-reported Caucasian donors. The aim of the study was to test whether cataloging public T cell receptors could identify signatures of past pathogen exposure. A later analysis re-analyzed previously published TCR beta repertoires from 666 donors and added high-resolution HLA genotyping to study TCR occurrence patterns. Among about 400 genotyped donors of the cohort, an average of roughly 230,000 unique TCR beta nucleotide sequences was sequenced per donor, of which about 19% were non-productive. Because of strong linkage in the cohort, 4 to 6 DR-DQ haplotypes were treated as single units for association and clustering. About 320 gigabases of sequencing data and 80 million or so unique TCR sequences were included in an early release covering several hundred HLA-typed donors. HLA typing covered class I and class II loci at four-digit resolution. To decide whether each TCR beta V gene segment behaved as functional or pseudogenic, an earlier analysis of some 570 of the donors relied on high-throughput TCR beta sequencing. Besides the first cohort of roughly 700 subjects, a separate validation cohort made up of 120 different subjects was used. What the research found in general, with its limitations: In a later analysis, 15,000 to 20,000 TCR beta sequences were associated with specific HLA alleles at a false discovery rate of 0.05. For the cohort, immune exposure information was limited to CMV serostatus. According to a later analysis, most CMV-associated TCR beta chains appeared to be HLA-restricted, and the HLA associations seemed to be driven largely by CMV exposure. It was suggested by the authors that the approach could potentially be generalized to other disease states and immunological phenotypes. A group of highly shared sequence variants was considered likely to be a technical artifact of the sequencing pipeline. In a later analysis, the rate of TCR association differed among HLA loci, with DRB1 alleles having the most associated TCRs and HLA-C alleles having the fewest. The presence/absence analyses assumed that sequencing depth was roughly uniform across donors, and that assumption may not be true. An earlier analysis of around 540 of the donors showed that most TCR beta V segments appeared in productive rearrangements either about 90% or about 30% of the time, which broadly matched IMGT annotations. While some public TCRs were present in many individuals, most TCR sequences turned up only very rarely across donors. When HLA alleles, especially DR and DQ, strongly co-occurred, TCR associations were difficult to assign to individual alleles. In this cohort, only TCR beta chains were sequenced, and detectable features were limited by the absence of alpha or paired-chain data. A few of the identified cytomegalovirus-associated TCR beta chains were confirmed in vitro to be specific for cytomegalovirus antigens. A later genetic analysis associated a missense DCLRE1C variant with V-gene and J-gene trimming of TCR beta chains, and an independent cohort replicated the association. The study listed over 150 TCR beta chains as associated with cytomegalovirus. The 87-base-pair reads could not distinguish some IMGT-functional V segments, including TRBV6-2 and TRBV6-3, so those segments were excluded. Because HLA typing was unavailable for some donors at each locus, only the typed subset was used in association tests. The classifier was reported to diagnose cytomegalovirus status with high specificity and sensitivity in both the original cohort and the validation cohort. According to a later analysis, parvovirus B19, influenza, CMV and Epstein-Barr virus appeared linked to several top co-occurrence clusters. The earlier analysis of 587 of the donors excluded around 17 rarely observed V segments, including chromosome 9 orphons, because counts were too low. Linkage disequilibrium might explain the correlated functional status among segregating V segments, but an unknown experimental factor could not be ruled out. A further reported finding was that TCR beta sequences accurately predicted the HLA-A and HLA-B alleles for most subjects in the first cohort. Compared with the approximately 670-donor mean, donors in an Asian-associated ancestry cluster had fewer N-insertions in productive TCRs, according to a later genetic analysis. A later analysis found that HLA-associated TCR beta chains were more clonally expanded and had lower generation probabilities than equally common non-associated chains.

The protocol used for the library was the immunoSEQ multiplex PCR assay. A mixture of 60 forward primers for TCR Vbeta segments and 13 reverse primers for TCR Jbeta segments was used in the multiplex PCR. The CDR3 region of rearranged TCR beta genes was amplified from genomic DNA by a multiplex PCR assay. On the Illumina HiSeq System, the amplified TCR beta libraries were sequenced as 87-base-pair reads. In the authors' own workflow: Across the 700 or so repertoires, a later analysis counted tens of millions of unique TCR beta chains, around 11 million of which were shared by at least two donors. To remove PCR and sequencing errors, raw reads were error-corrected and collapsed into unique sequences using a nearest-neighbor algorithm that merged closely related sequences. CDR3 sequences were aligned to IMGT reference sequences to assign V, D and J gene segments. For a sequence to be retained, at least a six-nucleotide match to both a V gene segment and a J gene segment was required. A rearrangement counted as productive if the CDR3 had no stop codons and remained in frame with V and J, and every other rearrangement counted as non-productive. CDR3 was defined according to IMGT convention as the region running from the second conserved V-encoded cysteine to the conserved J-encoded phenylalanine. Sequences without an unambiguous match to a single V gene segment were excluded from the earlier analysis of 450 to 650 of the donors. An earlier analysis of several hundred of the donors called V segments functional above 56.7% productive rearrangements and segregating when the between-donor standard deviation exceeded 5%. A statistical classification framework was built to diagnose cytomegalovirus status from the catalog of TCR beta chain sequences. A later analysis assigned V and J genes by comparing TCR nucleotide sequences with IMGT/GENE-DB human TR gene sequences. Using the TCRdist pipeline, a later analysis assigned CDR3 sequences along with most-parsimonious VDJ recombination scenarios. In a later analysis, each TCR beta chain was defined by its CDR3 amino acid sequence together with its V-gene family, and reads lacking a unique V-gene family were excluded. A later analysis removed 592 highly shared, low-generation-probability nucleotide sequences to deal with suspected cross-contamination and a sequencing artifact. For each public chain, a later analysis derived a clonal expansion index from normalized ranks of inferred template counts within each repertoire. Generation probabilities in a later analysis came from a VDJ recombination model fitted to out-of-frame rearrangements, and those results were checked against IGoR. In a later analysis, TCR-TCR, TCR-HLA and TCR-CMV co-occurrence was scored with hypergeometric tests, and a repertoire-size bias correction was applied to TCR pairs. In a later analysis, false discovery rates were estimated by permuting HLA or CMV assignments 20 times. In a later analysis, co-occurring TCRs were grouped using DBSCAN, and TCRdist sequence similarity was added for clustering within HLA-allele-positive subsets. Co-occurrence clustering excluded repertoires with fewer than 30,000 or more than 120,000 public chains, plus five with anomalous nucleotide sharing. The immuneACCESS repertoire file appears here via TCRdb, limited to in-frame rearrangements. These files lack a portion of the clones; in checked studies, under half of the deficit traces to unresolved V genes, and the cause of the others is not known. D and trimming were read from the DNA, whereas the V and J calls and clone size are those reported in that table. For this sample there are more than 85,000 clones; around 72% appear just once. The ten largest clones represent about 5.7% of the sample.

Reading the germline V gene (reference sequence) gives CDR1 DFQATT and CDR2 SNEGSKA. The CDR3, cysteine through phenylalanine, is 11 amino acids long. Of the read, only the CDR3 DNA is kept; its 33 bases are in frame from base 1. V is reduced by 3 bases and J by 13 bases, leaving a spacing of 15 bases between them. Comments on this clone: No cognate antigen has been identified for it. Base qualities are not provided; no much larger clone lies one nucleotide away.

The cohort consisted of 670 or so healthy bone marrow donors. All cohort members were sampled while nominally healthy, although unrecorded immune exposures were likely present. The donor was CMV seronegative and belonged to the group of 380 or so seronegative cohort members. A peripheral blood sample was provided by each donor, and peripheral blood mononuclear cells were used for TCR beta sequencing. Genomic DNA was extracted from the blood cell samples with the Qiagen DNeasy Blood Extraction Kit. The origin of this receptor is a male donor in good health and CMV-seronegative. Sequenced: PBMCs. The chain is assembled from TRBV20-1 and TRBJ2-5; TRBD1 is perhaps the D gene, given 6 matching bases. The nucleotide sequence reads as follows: TGCAGTGCTAGTCTAGGGGGACCCGCGTACTTC. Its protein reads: CSASLGGPAYF.